These T cell receptor beta chains were read from a single sample in a study of blood T cell repertoires in COVID-19. Measured with immunoSEQ multiplex PCR; TCRdb has only the in-frame clones, and not every one. The table has roughly 63,000 clones, about 90% seen once; the top ten hold roughly 1.4%. The source material was peripheral blood. All receptors derive from a man aged 55 to 70 with acute or convalescent COVID-19. The CDR3 runs from the conserved cysteine through the conserved F or W. D genes are given only for firm matches. Clone size is stated in some rows and not others, as once, few, many or a class when expanded.

clone size: NA; J gene: TRBJ1-1; V gene: TRBV7-2; D gene: NA; CDR3 DNA: TGTGCCAGCAGCTTAGGCCAGGCGAACACTGAAGCTTTCTTT; CDR3 protein: CASSLGQANTEAFF
clone size: NA; J gene: TRBJ2-4; V gene: TRBV18; D gene: NA; CDR3 DNA: TGTGCCAGCTCACCAGGGGGGGCTGGCAAAAACATTCAGTACTTC; CDR3 protein: CASSPGGAGKNIQYF
clone size: NA; J gene: TRBJ2-4; V gene: TRBV28; D gene: NA; CDR3 DNA: TGTGCCAGCAGTTTACCCACACAGGGAGCGATACTCTTAGCCAAAAACATTCAGTACTTC; CDR3 protein: CASSLPTQGAILLAKNIQYF
clone size: once; J gene: TRBJ2-7; V gene: TRBV5-1; D gene: TRBD2; CDR3 DNA: TGCGCCAGCAGCGCGGGACTAGCGGACCTTGTAGAGCAGTACTTC; CDR3 protein: CASSAGLADLVEQYF
clone size: NA; J gene: TRBJ1-1; V gene: TRBV30; D gene: NA; CDR3 DNA: TGTGCCTGGAGGGGGGTTGGAGGGGCTGGGGAAGCTTTCTTT; CDR3 protein: CAWRGVGGAGEAFF
clone size: few; J gene: TRBJ2-5; V gene: TRBV3-1/TRBV3-2; D gene: TRBD2; CDR3 DNA: TGTGCCAGCAGCCCCCTCCGACTAGCGGGGGAAGAGACCCAGTACTTC; CDR3 protein: CASSPLRLAGEETQYF
clone size: NA; J gene: TRBJ1-5; V gene: TRBV4-1; D gene: NA; CDR3 DNA: TGCGCCAGCAGCCAAGACGGACAAAGGAATCAGCCCCAGCATTTT; CDR3 protein: CASSQDGQRNQPQHF
clone size: NA; J gene: TRBJ2-1; V gene: TRBV9; D gene: TRBD2; CDR3 DNA: TGTGCCAGCACCACTAGCGGAGGTCCTCTCAATGAGCAGTTCTTC; CDR3 protein: CASTTSGGPLNEQFF
clone size: NA; J gene: TRBJ1-4; V gene: TRBV5-6; D gene: NA; CDR3 DNA: TGTGCCAGCAGCCGGATTAGTGGGGCCCTGTTTTTT; CDR3 protein: CASSRISGALFF
clone size: NA; J gene: TRBJ1-2; V gene: TRBV4-3; D gene: NA; CDR3 DNA: TGCGCCAGCAGTCAAACCCAAGCAGGGTTGCCCGGTGGCTACACCTTC; CDR3 protein: CASSQTQAGLPGGYTF
clone size: once; J gene: TRBJ2-3; V gene: TRBV9; D gene: TRBD2; CDR3 DNA: TGTGCCAGCAGCGCAACCCCGGGACTAGCCACAGATACGCAGTATTTT; CDR3 protein: CASSATPGLATDTQYF
clone size: once; J gene: TRBJ2-7; V gene: TRBV30; D gene: NA; CDR3 DNA: TGTGCCTGGAGTGTACTAGGAACCGGGGAGCAGTACTTC; CDR3 protein: CAWSVLGTGEQYF
clone size: NA; J gene: TRBJ2-7; V gene: TRBV5-4; D gene: TRBD1; CDR3 DNA: TGTGCCAGCAGCCCACCGGGACAGGGGTCCTACGAGCAGTACTTC; CDR3 protein: CASSPPGQGSYEQYF
clone size: once; J gene: TRBJ2-5; V gene: TRBV4-1; D gene: NA; CDR3 DNA: TGCGCCAGCCGCTCTCTCCAGGGGCTAGCGGAAGAGACCCAGTACTTC; CDR3 protein: CASRSLQGLAEETQYF
clone size: NA; J gene: TRBJ2-2; V gene: TRBV19; D gene: TRBD1; CDR3 DNA: TGTGCCAGCCTTAGGACAGGTGGGAACACCGGGGAGCTGTTTTTT; CDR3 protein: CASLRTGGNTGELFF
clone size: NA; J gene: TRBJ2-5; V gene: TRBV5-8; D gene: TRBD2; CDR3 DNA: TGTGCCAGCAGCCCCGGGGGGGGACTAGCGGGAGTGGAGACCCAGTACTTC; CDR3 protein: CASSPGGGLAGVETQYF